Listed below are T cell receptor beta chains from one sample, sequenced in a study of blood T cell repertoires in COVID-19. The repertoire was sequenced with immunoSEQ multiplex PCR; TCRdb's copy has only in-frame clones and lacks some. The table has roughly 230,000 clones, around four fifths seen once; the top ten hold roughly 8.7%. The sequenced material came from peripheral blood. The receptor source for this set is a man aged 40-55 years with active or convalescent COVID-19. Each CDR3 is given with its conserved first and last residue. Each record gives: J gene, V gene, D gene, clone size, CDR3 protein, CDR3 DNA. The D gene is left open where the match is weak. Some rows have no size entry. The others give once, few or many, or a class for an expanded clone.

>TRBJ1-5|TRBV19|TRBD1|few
CASSMAGGQPQHF
TGTGCCAGTAGTATGGCAGGGGGTCAGCCCCAGCATTTT
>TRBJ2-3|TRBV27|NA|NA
CASRSAGSTDTQYF
TGTGCCAGCCGATCCGCGGGGAGCACAGATACGCAGTATTTT
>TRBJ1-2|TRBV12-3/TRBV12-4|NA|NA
CASSLSRGYTF
TGTGCCAGCAGCTTGAGCCGGGGCTACACCTTC
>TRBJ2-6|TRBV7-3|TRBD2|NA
CASSLNAGLVESGANVLTF
TGTGCCAGCAGCTTAAATGCGGGACTAGTCGAATCTGGGGCCAACGTCCTGACTTTC
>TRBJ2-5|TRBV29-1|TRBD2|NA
CSVLLAGADWETQYF
TGCAGCGTTCTACTAGCGGGAGCGGATTGGGAGACCCAGTACTTC
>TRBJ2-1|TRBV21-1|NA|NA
CASSNGGSAGLAYHNEQFF
TGTGCCAGCAGCAATGGGGGATCCGCAGGACTAGCGTATCACAATGAGCAGTTCTTC
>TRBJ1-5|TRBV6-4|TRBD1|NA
CASGDSFRTPPITGQPQHF
TGTGCCAGCGGGGACAGTTTTCGGACACCCCCGATCACCGGTCAGCCCCAGCATTTT
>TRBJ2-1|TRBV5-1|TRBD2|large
CASSPSGAYNEQFF
TGCGCCAGCAGCCCCAGCGGGGCGTACAATGAGCAGTTCTTC
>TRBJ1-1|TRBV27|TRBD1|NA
CASSLSISDRASAEAFF
TGTGCCAGCAGTTTATCCATTTCGGACAGGGCTTCAGCTGAAGCTTTCTTT
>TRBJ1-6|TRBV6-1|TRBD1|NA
CASSEGTGLSSYNSPLHF
TGTGCCAGCAGTGAGGGGACAGGGTTGAGCTCCTATAATTCACCCCTCCACTTT
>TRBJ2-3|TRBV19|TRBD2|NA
CASSIVLTGGPSDTQYF
TGTGCCAGTAGTATTGTGTTGACGGGGGGGCCGTCAGATACGCAGTATTTT
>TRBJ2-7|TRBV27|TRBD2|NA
CASSTNPGLAGSEQYF
TGTGCCAGCAGTACCAATCCGGGACTAGCGGGCTCCGAGCAGTACTTC
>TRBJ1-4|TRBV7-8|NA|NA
CASSLELTTRLKLFF
TGTGCCAGCAGCCTCGAACTGACGACGAGACTAAAACTGTTTTTT
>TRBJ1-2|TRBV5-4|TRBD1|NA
CASSASTGGGYTF
TGTGCCAGCAGCGCATCGACAGGGGGGGGCTACACCTTC
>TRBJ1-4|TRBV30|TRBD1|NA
CAWSVTRDRAEKLFF
TGTGCCTGGAGTGTAACGAGGGACAGGGCTGAAAAACTGTTTTTT
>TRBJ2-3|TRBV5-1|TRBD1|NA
CASSDTGTAFTDTQYF
TGCGCCAGCAGCGACACCGGGACAGCCTTCACAGATACGCAGTATTTT
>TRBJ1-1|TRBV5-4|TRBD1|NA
CASSLEQGSGAEAFF
TGTGCCAGCAGCCTCGAACAGGGGTCCGGAGCTGAAGCTTTCTTT
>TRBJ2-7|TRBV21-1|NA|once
CASSKGGQGSYEQYF
TGTGCCAGCAGCAAGGGCGGGCAGGGGAGTTACGAGCAGTACTTC
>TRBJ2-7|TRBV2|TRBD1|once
CASSRDSPSDEQYF
TGTGCCAGCAGCCGGGACAGCCCCTCCGACGAGCAGTACTTC
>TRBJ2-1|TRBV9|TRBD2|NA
CASSGSQGTSGLREQFF
TGTGCCAGCAGCGGCTCCCAAGGGACTAGCGGCCTCAGGGAGCAGTTCTTC
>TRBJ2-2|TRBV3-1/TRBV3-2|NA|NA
CASEAALNTGELFF
TGTGCCAGCGAGGCAGCCCTGAACACCGGGGAGCTGTTTTTT
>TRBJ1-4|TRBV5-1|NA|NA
CASRSTSATNEKLFF
TGCGCCAGCAGGAGCACCTCTGCAACTAATGAAAAACTGTTTTTT
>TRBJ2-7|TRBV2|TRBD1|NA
CASKATGDEQYF
TGTGCCAGCAAAGCGACAGGGGACGAGCAGTACTTC
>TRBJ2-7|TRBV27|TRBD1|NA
CASRGTGRLSYEQYF
TGTGCCAGCAGAGGGACAGGCCGCCTCTCCTACGAGCAGTACTTC
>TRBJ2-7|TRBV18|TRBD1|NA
CASSPGTGGANEQYF
TGTGCCAGCTCTCCCGGGACAGGGGGCGCGAACGAGCAGTACTTC
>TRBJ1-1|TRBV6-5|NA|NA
CASSYSHSRDEAFF
TGTGCCAGCAGTTACTCGCACAGCCGAGATGAAGCTTTCTTT
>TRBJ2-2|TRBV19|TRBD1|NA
CASSEDRGRVSGELFF
TGTGCCAGTAGTGAAGACAGGGGGCGAGTGAGCGGGGAGCTGTTTTTT
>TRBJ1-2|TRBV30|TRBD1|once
CAWTSGQLRGYTF
TGTGCCTGGACATCGGGACAGCTCCGTGGCTACACCTTC
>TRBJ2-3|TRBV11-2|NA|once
CASSSISEFTSTDTQYF
TGTGCCAGCAGCTCCATCTCTGAATTCACTAGCACAGATACGCAGTATTTT
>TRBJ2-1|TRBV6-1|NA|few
CASSEGYQGNEQFF
TGTGCCAGCAGTGAGGGCTACCAGGGCAATGAGCAGTTCTTC
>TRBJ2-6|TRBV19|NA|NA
CASSIRASGANVLTF
TGTGCCAGTAGTATTCGAGCGTCTGGGGCCAACGTCCTGACTTTC
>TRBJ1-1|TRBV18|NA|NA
CASSPTTGAAFF
TGTGCCAGCTCACCCACGACAGGCGCGGCTTTCTTT
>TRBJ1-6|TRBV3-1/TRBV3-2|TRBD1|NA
CASSQSGQKNSPLHF
TGTGCCAGCAGCCAGTCGGGACAGAAGAATTCACCCCTCCACTTT
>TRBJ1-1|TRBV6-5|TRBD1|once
CASSYLTGTGSPEAFF
TGTGCCAGCAGTTACCTTACGGGGACAGGCAGTCCTGAAGCTTTCTTT
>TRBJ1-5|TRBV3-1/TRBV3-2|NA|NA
CASSQGGDSTQHF
TGTGCCAGCAGCCAAGGGGGGGATAGTACCCAGCATTTT
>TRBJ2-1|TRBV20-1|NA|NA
CSAREANEQFF
TGCAGTGCTAGAGAGGCAAATGAGCAGTTCTTC
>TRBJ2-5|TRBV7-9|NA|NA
CASSLSSMETQYF
TGTGCCAGCAGCTTATCCAGTATGGAGACCCAGTACTTC
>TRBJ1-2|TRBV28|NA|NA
CASSPGSVTANYGYTF
TGTGCCAGCAGTCCAGGGTCGGTGACAGCAAACTATGGCTACACCTTC
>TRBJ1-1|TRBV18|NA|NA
CASSPSSNTEAFF
TGTGCCAGCTCACCGTCGTCGAACACTGAAGCTTTCTTT
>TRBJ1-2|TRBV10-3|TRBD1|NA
CAISWTGSHGYTF
TGTGCCATCAGTTGGACAGGGTCGCATGGCTACACCTTC
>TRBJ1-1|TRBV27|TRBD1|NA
CASSRDRMNTEAFF
TGTGCCAGCAGCCGGGACAGGATGAACACTGAAGCTTTCTTT
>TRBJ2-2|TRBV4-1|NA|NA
CASSRDFPPMATGELFF
TGCGCCAGCAGCAGGGACTTCCCCCCAATGGCCACCGGGGAGCTGTTTTTT
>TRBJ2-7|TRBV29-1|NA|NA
CSVEGLTNEQYF
TGCAGCGTTGAGGGCTTGACCAACGAGCAGTACTTC